The clone carrying this T cell receptor beta chain was seen only a few times. V lost 2 bases and J lost 0; bases outside the gene matches: 2. Looked up from germline, CDR1 is SGHKS and CDR2 is YYEKEE (reference sequence). This CDR3 has 15 residues. The time point was: pretreatment peripheral blood. This specimen belongs to a study of PD-L1 blockade in urothelial cancer. Whole-study context: Analysis of the blood was performed 3 weeks (second dose) and 6 weeks after treatment start. When blood samples were assessed, the median T cell count was 120,000 to 150,000.

The protocol was immunoSEQ multiplex PCR, while the TCRdb copy is restricted to in-frame clones and leaves out a portion. Of roughly 130,000 clones in the sample, less than 85% were seen once. The chain joins TRBV5-5 to TRBJ1-1; 9 bases line up with TRBD1. The sequences come from PBMCs, collected around atezolizumab (anti-PD-L1) treatment. This clonotype originated in a man aged 50 to 60 with urothelial cancer. The CDR3 region has the DNA TGTGCCAGCAGCTTCAGGACAGGGGTGAACACTGAAGCTTTCTTT. Translation: CASSFRTGVNTEAFF.